Given below is one T cell receptor beta chain in context. No cognate antigen has been identified for it. Base qualities are not provided; no much larger clone lies one nucleotide away. This record belongs to a study of shared T cell receptors in the human thymus (dated by TCRdb to the early 2020s). Looking at the study overall: The study examined how self-reactive, shared T-cell receptor alpha chains are generated in the human thymus.

From a lookup of the germline V gene, CDR1 and CDR2 are LGHNA and YSLEER. V is cut back by 0 bases and J by 4 bases, with 9 bases in the junction unmatched. The CDR3 covers 19 residues, taking in both the cysteine and the phenylalanine. The CDR3 DNA has 57 bases and is translated from base 1. Receptors were amplified or captured by the immunoSEQ multiplex PCR assay. TCRdb provides this immuneACCESS table in a form limited to in-frame rearrangements. Some clones are lacking; in checked studies, under half of them reflect an unresolved V gene, and why the rest are absent is not known. The sample records hundreds of thousands of clones, around 87% of which are singletons. The ten largest make up 0.0094% of the sample. The same sample was also used in a study of human thymus T cells. That second report states: Immunologically healthy infants undergoing open corrective cardiac surgery for congenital heart defects in Finland were used as donors. Thymus tissue was obtained as surgical resects removed during corrective cardiac surgery. Both the thymic and the peripheral blood repertoires appeared to show biased V and J gene segment usage. Highly overlapping thymic TCR repertoires among unrelated individuals were reported in the related research. TCR alpha and beta repertoires from roughly 8 infant thymus samples and a few related peripheral blood samples were characterized in the study. The cohort included more than five male and a couple of female infants, with donor ages spanning 7 to 244 days. After being mechanically released from the tissue, thymocytes were kept at -70 degrees C in pellets of roughly 9.5-32 million cells. A QIAsymphony instrument was used to extract genomic DNA from frozen cell pellets. The immunoSEQ multiplex PCR assay was used to amplify the TCRB and TCRAD loci from a standardized amount of quality-controlled genomic DNA. The amplicons covered the V(D)J region and were long enough to include the CDR3 and to identify the V and J genes. The amplicons were sequenced on an Illumina platform via the commercial immunoSEQ service. Primer bias and sequencing errors were corrected as previously described, and TCRAD and TCRB were defined on the basis of the IMGT database. immunoSEQ Analyzer 3.0 and VDJTools were used for repertoire analysis, which covered basic statistics, V/J segment usage, diversity estimates, rarefaction and pairwise overlap. Diversity was estimated using the Chao1, ChaoE, Efron-Thisted, Shannon and inverse Simpson indices, and was also estimated on datasets down-sampled to the size of the smallest sample. Repertoire overlap was assessed by strict matching of CDR3 nucleotide sequence, V gene and J gene, and clustering was done by Jaccard-based multidimensional scaling. Thymus samples yielded on average approximately 860,000 unique TCRB clonotypes, compared with roughly 92,000 from blood samples.

The sequence joins TRBV4-3 to TRBJ2-2; 12 bases in the junction line up with TRBD2. The sequenced sample consisted of thymocytes. The receptor comes from a boy under two years old with a congenital heart defect. Donor details come from another sample of the same person, matched by shared clones. The CDR3: CASSQDWASGRGSTGELFF. The sequenced DNA: TGCGCCAGCAGCCAAGATTGGGCTAGCGGGAGGGGGAGCACCGGGGAGCTGTTTTTT.